This T cell receptor (beta chain) emerged from a study of T cell repertoires in cytomegalovirus infection. TCRdb analysed the reads with MiXCR anew, one entry per CDR3 protein. This sample has around 490,000 distinct CDR3 sequences, with about 25% found just once. V lost 0 bases to trimming and J lost 8 bases; unmatched junction nucleotides: 9. Germline V gene lookup returns CDR1 LNHDA and CDR2 SQIVND (reference sequence). The CDR3 has 16 amino acids. This sequence was found in a human donor in good health (CMV status not recorded). Some clones in this sample may be carry-over from other donors' samples. The chain is built from TRBV19 and TRBJ1-4; 7 nucleotides align to TRBD1. Sequencing used PBMCs. The CDR3 here is CASSIDNEGAGEKLFF. As DNA, the CDR3 is TGTGCCAGTAGTATAGATAACGAGGGGGCGGGCGAAAAACTGTTTTTT.